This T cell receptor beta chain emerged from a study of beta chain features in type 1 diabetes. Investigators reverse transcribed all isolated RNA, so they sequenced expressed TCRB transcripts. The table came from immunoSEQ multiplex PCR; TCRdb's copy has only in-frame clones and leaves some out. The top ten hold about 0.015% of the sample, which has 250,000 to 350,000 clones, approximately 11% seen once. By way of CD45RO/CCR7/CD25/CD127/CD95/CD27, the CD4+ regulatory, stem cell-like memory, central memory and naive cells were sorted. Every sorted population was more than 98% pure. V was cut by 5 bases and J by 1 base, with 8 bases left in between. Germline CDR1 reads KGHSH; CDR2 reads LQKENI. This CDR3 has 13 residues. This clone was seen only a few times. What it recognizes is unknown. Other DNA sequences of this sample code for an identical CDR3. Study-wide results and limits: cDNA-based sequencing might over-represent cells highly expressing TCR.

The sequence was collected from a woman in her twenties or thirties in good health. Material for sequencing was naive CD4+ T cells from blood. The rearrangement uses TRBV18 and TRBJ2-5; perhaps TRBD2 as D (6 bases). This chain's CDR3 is CASSRGLQETQYF. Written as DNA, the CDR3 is TGTGCCAGCTCAAGGGGACTCCAAGAGACCCAGTACTTC.